The 10 T cell receptor beta chains below were found in one sample sequenced in a study of CD8 T cells in Susac syndrome. Reverse transcription used 0.5 to 1 ug RNA and random hexamers. MiXCR, run by TCRdb on the immunoSEQ multiplex PCR reads, gives a single entry per CDR3 protein. The sample yields 150,000 to 200,000 distinct CDR3 sequences, around 93% seen once. Sequenced input: CD4+ T cells from PBMCs. The receptors were sampled from a human donor in good health.

The chain employs TRBV4-1 and TRBJ2-6; D call uncertain. CDR3 length equals 17 residues. V lost 0 bases, J lost 13 bases, and 22 bases lay in between. The germline CDR1 and CDR2 sequences are MGHRA and YSYEKL. The CDR3 bases are TGCGCCAGCAGCCAAGACCCCGACACAACGAGGTCCGGTGTCCTGACTTTC. Protein product: CASSQDPDTTRSGVLTF.

This clonotype was found a few times. The chain is built from TRBV5-1 and TRBJ2-1, with D perhaps matching TRBD1 or TRBD2 (6 bases each). In germline, CDR1 is SGHRS, CDR2 YFSETQ. V was shortened by 0 bases and J by 0 bases, with 7 bases between the two germline ends. The CDR3 spans 15 residues. CDR3 in DNA: TGCGCCAGCAGCTTGGAGGGGGGCTCCTACAATGAGCAGTTCTTC. Translation gives CASSLEGGSYNEQFF.

This chain connects TRBV20-1 to TRBJ2-7, with TRBD2 matching over 9 bases. CDR3 size: 15 residues. V lost 3 bases and J lost 4; bases outside the gene matches: 10. Germline CDR1 is DFQATT and CDR2 is SNEGSKA (reference sequence). CDR3 region: CSASDATSGPYEQYF. CDR3 in DNA: TGCAGTGCTAGTGACGCGACTAGCGGTCCATACGAGCAGTACTTC.

The chain joins TRBV11-1 to TRBJ2-1; D call uncertain. Trimming stripped 6 bases from V and 6 bases from J, with 9 bases between. CDR1 and CDR2 (germline): SGHAT, FQDESV (reference sequence). The CDR3 has 12 amino acids. The CDR3 DNA follows: TGTGCCAGCAGGTCCGGCTTCAATGAGCAGTTCTTC. Translation gives CASRSGFNEQFF.

The J gene is TRBJ2-3, the V gene TRBV9, with D perhaps matching TRBD2 (6 bases). CDR3 length: 14 residues. V was pared by 5 bases and J by 5 bases, with 15 bases between. The germline V gene encodes CDR1 SGDLS and CDR2 YYNGEE. The CDR3 DNA reads as TGTGCCAGCAGGGGGGGTGTCCCCGGAGATACGCAGTATTTT. This gives the protein CASRGGVPGDTQYF.

The chain employs TRBV5-6 and TRBJ2-6, with D perhaps matching TRBD1 (5 bases). From germline, CDR1 is SGHDT and CDR2 YYEEEE. This CDR3 is built from 16 residues. With 3 bases removed from V and 1 base from J, the gap between germline ends came to 11 bases. This CDR3 is CASSSNPGSGANVLTF. In nucleotides, the CDR3 is TGTGCCAGCAGCTCTAATCCAGGGTCTGGGGCCAACGTCCTGACTTTC.

This clonotype was counted once. V gene TRBV5-1 combines with J gene TRBJ2-2, with D uncertain. The germline V gene encodes CDR1 SGHRS and CDR2 YFSETQ. V was pared by 2 bases and J by 8 bases, with 19 bases between. The CDR3 has 16 amino acids. The CDR3 loop is CASSFGDSPQPGELFF. The CDR3 nucleotides read TGCGCCAGCAGCTTTGGGGATAGCCCACAGCCAGGGGAGCTGTTTTTT.

Only one count was recorded for this clonotype. V is TRBV2 and J is TRBJ2-1, with TRBD1 as a possible D gene (6 bases). The CDR3 extends over 12 amino acids. Trimming took 9 bases from V and 0 from J, leaving 6 bases between them. Germline assignment: CDR1 SNHLY and CDR2 FYNNEI. The CDR3 here is CARDSSYNEQFF. The CDR3 DNA reads TGTGCCAGGGACAGCTCCTACAATGAGCAGTTCTTC.

The chain links TRBV18 to TRBJ1-1; TRBD1 aligns across 8 bases. This CDR3 contains 11 residues. CDR1 and CDR2 from the germline V gene are KGHSH and LQKENI. Losses at the gene ends were 3 bases for V and 14 bases for J; bases not matched to a gene: 5. CDR3 residues: CASSPATGVFF. In nucleotides, the CDR3 is TGTGCCAGCTCACCTGCGACAGGGGTGTTCTTT. Together with reference TRBV18 and TRBJ1-1, the CDR3 gives the full variable domain: NAGVMQNPRHLVRRRGQEARLRCSPMKGHSHVYWYRQLPEEGLKFMVYLQKENIIDESGMPKERFSAEFPKEGPSILRIQQVVRGDSAAYFCASSPATGVFFGQGTRLTVV.

This CDR3 is CASRTTKDEQYF. The CDR3 DNA reads as TGTGCCAGCAGAACCACGAAGGACGAGCAGTACTTC. The gene calls are TRBV6-1 and TRBJ2-7; D not resolved. Per germline, CDR1 MNHNS and CDR2 SASEGT. Trimming left V 6 bases short and J 5 bases short, with 11 bases between. This CDR3 has 12 amino acids.